This TCR beta chain was captured in a study of OX40 agonist ivuxolimab in advanced cancers. Study information: Cohort: 75% to 90% men, mean age about 62, aged about 20 to 79. Eligibility rules accepted prior anti-PD-1, anti-PD-L1 or anti-CTLA-4 therapy, and 30% to 40% had some. Three patients, one with hepatocellular carcinoma and two with cutaneous melanoma, achieved partial responses.

Some clones are missing from TCRdb's copy, which holds only in-frame ones; the method was immunoSEQ multiplex PCR. This sample has about 100,000 clones, with roughly 94% found just once. From germline, CDR1 is SGHKS and CDR2 YYEKEE (reference sequence). The CDR3 length is 15 residues. V dropped 4 bases and J dropped 4; count of bases not matched to a gene: 8. This chain links TRBV5-5 with TRBJ2-1; 7 bases map to TRBD2. Source: CD4+ or CD8+ T cells sorted from blood, taken in a trial of the OX40 agonist ivuxolimab. The receptor was isolated from an adult with an advanced solid tumor such as melanoma, head and neck, liver or kidney cancer. CDR3 sequence reads: CASSGDYEIYNEQFF. In DNA, the CDR3 is TGTGCCAGCAGCGGGGACTATGAGATATACAATGAGCAGTTCTTC.